The 17 T cell receptor beta chains reported below all come from one sample, sequenced in a study of Tregs in tolerant kidney transplant recipients. Sequencing used immunoSEQ multiplex PCR; TCRdb keeps in-frame clones, though not all of them. The sample table includes roughly 53,000 clones. The input for sequencing was CD4+ T cells from blood, taken before the transplant. All receptors come from a human donor who received a combined kidney and bone marrow transplant.

About this clone: The read ends 3 residues before the CDR3 terminus; that terminus is restored from the germline J gene. J is TRBJ1-2 and V is TRBV6-2 or TRBV6-3, with 9 bases lining up with TRBD1. From germline, CDR1 is MNHEY and CDR2 SVGEGT. The CDR3 is made up of 15 amino acids. The junction had 8 bases not matched to a gene; V was cut back by 4 bases and J by 5 bases. The part of the CDR3 DNA that was read is TGTGCCAGCAGTTCTCCTGACAGGGGGGCATATGGC. This translates into CASSSPDRGAYG. In full, the CDR3 reads CASSSPDRGAYGYTF.

Remarks on this clone: The read falls 3 residues short of the CDR3 end, and the missing part is taken from the germline J gene. The chain links TRBV11-2 to TRBJ1-3; D remains ambiguous. The CDR3 is 13 amino acids. The germline CDR1 and CDR2 sequences are SGHAT and FQNNGV. Trimming took off 5 bases at V and 4 bases at J, with 9 bases between the two ends. The CDR3 bases that were read are TGTGCCAGCAGCCCCCATCAAGGAAACACC. Protein sequence: CASSPHQGNT. The full CDR3 reads CASSPHQGNTIYF.

Comment on this clone: The CDR3 extends 3 residues past the end of the read, so its final part is completed from the germline J gene. V is TRBV19 and J is TRBJ2-2; D perhaps matches TRBD2 (6 bases). V was cut by 6 bases and J by 3 bases, with 20 bases left in between. The CDR3 runs to 17 residues. Germline CDR1 and CDR2: LNHDA and SQIVND (reference sequence). CDR3 DNA, as far as it was read: TGTGCCAGTAGCAGCCAAGGCGGGGTAGGGGACACCGGGGAG. Its translation is CASSSQGGVGDTGE. The whole CDR3 protein is CASSSQGGVGDTGELFF.

Details on this clone: The CDR3 end is not reached by the read, which stops 3 residues before it; the germline J gene fills it in. The chain employs TRBV18 and TRBJ2-3, with D perhaps matching TRBD2 (5 bases). V shed 5 bases and J shed 0 bases, with 15 bases lying between them. Germline V gene sequence: CDR1 KGHSH, CDR2 LQKENI. The CDR3 spans 16 residues. The CDR3 DNA, read in part, is TGTGCCAGCTCATCGGAAGCGGACCTTAGCACAGATACG. Amino acid sequence: CASSSEADLSTDT. The whole CDR3 protein is CASSSEADLSTDTQYF.

A remark on this clone: The read terminates 3 residues before the CDR3 end, so the remaining end is supplied by the germline J gene. The gene calls are TRBV19 and TRBJ1-1, with TRBD1 matching over 7 bases. The CDR3 has 13 amino acids. The germline gives CDR1 LNHDA, CDR2 SQIVND (reference sequence). V gave up 5 bases and J gave up 5 bases; unmatched junction bases: 5. The sequenced CDR3 bases are TGTGCCAGTAGTGAACTCAGGGGGACTGAA. Protein product: CASSELRGTE. The whole CDR3 reads CASSELRGTEAFF.

Note on this clone: The read terminates 3 residues ahead of where the CDR3 ends, so the germline J gene completes it. The chain has TRBV7-2 and TRBJ2-7, with TRBD1 matching 11 bases. The junction had 4 bases not matched to a gene; V was cut back by 5 bases and J by 1 base. The CDR3 sequence is 15 residues long. CDR1 is SGHTA and CDR2 is FQGNSA in the germline V gene. The CDR3 is CASSRTGGMSYEQYF. CDR3 DNA (partial): TGTGCCAGCAGCCGGACAGGGGGCATGTCCTACGAG.

On this clone itself: The read finishes 3 residues shy of the CDR3 end, and the germline J gene is used to complete it. The chain recombines TRBV18 with TRBJ1-3; 8 nucleotides agree with TRBD1. The CDR3 covers 16 residues. Germline V lookup: CDR1 KGHSH, CDR2 LQKENI. The trim removed 2 bases at V and 6 bases at J, leaving 9 bases unmatched. This CDR3 is CASSPGAGGKSNTIYF. The covered CDR3 bases are TGTGCCAGCTCACCAGGGGCAGGGGGCAAGTCAAACACC.

Regarding this clone: Read coverage stops 3 residues before the CDR3 terminus; the germline J gene supplies the remainder. The chain employs TRBV6-1 and TRBJ2-7, with a weak D call TRBD1 (5 bases). Trimming removed 2 bases from V and 1 base from J, with 9 bases in between. This CDR3 comprises 14 residues. Germline assignment: CDR1 MNHNS and CDR2 SASEGT. CDR3 region: CASSERTRSYEQYF. CDR3 DNA (partial): TGTGCCAGCAGTGAACGGACACGGTCCTACGAG.

Turning to this clone: From the germline J gene comes the end of the CDR3, since the read stops 3 residues before it. The chain uses TRBV11-2 and TRBJ2-2, with TRBD1 identical over 7 bases. The junction had 8 bases not matched to a gene; V was cut back by 7 bases and J by 6 bases. Germline V gene lookup returns CDR1 SGHAT and CDR2 FQNNGV. The CDR3 extends over 14 amino acids. The sequenced part of the CDR3 DNA is TGTGCCAGCACCTTGTCAAGGGGGCCCGGGGAG. Its protein is CASTLSRGPGE. The CDR3 in full is CASTLSRGPGELFF.

Turning to this clone: The observed sequence ends 3 residues before the CDR3 terminus, with the missing tail filled in from the germline J gene. The chain employs TRBV28 and TRBJ2-4; 7 nucleotides line up with TRBD2. Germline V CDR1 and CDR2: MDHEN, SYDVKM. The CDR3 covers 15 residues. With V trimmed by 2 bases and J by 2 bases, 3 bases remained unmatched. The CDR3: CASSLTAGTKNIQYF. The DNA read from the CDR3 is TGTGCCAGCAGTTTAACAGCGGGAACCAAAAACATT.

In regard to this clone: From the germline J gene comes the end of the CDR3, since the read stops 3 residues before it. V gene TRBV7-8 combines with J gene TRBJ1-1; 7 positions agree with TRBD1. Per germline, CDR1 SGHVS and CDR2 FQNEAQ. V shed 5 bases and J 4 bases; nucleotides not matched to a gene: 4. The CDR3 is 13 residues long. CDR3 bases read: TGTGCCAGCAGCATGACAGGGAGCACTGAA. Amino acid sequence: CASSMTGSTE. The whole CDR3 is CASSMTGSTEAFF.

Points on this clone: From the germline J gene comes the end of the CDR3, since the read stops 3 residues before it. The rearrangement links TRBV20-1 to TRBJ1-5; 11 bases line up with TRBD1. CDR1 and CDR2 from the germline V gene are DFQATT and SNEGSKA (reference sequence). This CDR3 is 16 amino acids long. The J segment lost 6 bases and the V segment lost 1 base, leaving 8 bases of the junction unmatched. CDR3 protein: CSARGGQGAIIQPQHF. The DNA read from the CDR3 is TGCAGTGCTAGAGGCGGACAGGGGGCGATTATTCAGCCC.

Points on this clone: The CDR3 end lies 3 residues beyond the end of the read and is filled in from the germline J gene. The V call is TRBV6-4, the J call TRBJ1-2, with 8 bases aligning to TRBD1. J gave up 7 bases and V 8 bases, and 15 bases lay outside the gene matches. From germline, CDR1 is MRHNA and CDR2 SNTAGT. This CDR3 comprises 15 residues. The CDR3 region is CASGDPRQGRFGYTF. The CDR3 DNA, read in part, is TGTGCCAGCGGGGACCCCCGACAGGGGAGGTTTGGC.

Note on this clone: Read data end 3 residues before the CDR3 end; the end is taken from the germline J gene. The rearrangement links TRBV5-1 to TRBJ1-1; 10 positions agree with TRBD1. CDR1 SGHRS and CDR2 YFSETQ come from the germline V gene. This CDR3 has 14 amino acids. The part of the CDR3 DNA that was read is TGCGCTGGCGGGACAGGGGAAGTTGACACTGAA. This encodes CAGGTGEVDTE. The full-length CDR3 reads as CAGGTGEVDTEAFF.

Of note for this clone: The observed sequence ends 3 residues before the CDR3 terminus, with the missing tail filled in from the germline J gene. V is TRBV7-2 and J is TRBJ2-5; a weak D match, TRBD2 (5 bases). Germline values: CDR1 SGHTA, CDR2 FQGNSA. The length of the CDR3 is 12 residues. Trimming stripped 9 bases from V and 1 base from J, with 9 bases between. The covered CDR3 bases are TGTGCCAGTAGGGCGGGCCAAGAGACC. This encodes CASRAGQET. The whole CDR3 sequence reads CASRAGQETQYF.

As to this clone: From the germline J gene comes the end of the CDR3, since the read stops 3 residues before it. This rearrangement joins TRBV2 to TRBJ1-6; 9 nucleotides line up with TRBD1. The ends lost 4 bases at V and 7 bases at J; junction bases unmatched: 11. CDR1 is SNHLY, CDR2 FYNNEI, per germline. This CDR3 region has 17 residues. Partial CDR3 DNA: TGTGCCAGCAGTGTATCGGGACAGGGAGGGGCAAATTCACCC. Amino acid sequence: CASSVSGQGGANSP. The full CDR3 sequence reads CASSVSGQGGANSPLHF.

Notes on this clone: The read is 3 residues too short to cover the CDR3 end, so that end is filled in from the germline J gene. The rearrangement joins TRBV7-9 to TRBJ1-1; D is uncertain. The CDR3 runs 14 residues. In germline, CDR1 is SEHNR, CDR2 FQNEAQ (reference sequence). V was shortened by 3 bases and J by 4 bases, with 12 bases between the two germline ends. This CDR3 reads CASSFAGWATEAFF. The DNA read from the CDR3 is TGTGCCAGCAGCTTCGCGGGGTGGGCCACTGAA.